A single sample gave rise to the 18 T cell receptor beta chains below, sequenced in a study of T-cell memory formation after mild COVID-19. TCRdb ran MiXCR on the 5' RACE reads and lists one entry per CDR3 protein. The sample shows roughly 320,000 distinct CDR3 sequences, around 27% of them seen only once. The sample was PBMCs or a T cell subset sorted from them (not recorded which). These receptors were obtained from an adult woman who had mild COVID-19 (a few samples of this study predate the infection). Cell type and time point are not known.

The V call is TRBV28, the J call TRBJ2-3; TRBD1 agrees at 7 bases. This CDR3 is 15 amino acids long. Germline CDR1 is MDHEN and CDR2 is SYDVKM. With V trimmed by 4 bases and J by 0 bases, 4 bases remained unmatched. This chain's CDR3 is CASSSTGISTDTQYF. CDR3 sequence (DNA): TGTGCCAGCAGTTCGACAGGGATTAGCACAGATACGCAGTATTTT.

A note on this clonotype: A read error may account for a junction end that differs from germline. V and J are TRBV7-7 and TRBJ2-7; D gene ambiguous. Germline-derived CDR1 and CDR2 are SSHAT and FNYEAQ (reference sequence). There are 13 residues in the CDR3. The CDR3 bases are TGTGCTAGCAGCTTAGGTGCTGGGAACGAGCAGTACTTC. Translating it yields CASSLGAGNEQYF.

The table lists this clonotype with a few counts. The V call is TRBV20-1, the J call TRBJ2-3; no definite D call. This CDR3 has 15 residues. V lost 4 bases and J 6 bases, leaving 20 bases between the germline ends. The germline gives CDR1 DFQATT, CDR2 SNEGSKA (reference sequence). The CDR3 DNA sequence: TGCAGTGCTACGATCCGGCGGCCTACTCACGATACGCAGTATTTT. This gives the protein CSATIRRPTHDTQYF.

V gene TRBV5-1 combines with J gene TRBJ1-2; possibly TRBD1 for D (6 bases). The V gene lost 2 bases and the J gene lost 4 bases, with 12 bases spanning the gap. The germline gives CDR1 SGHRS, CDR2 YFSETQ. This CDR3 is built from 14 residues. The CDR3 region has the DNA TGCGCCAGCAGCTTCTGGACAGAGAGCTATGGCTACACCTTC. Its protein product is CASSFWTESYGYTF.

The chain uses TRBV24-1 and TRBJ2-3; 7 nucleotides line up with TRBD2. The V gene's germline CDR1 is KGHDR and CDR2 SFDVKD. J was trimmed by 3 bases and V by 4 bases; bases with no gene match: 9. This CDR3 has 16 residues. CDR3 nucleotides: TGTGCCACCAGTGACCCCCAAGCGGGAATGACAGATACGCAGTATTTT. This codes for CATSDPQAGMTDTQYF.

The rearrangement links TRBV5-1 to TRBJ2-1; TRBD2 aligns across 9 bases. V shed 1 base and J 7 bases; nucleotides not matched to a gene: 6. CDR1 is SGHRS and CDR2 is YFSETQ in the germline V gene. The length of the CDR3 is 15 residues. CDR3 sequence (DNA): TGCGCCAGCAGCTTGTTAGCGGGGGCGGGAAATGAGCAGTTCTTC. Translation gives CASSLLAGAGNEQFF.

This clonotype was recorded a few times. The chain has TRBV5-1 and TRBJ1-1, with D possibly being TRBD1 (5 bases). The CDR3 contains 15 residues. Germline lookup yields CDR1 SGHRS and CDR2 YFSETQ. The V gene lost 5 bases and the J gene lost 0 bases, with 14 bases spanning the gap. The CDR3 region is CASRPGPQVNTEAFF. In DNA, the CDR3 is TGCGCCAGCAGACCGGGGCCACAGGTGAACACTGAAGCTTTCTTT. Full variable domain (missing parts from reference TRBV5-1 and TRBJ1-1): KAGVTQTPRYLIKTRGQQVTLSCSPISGHRSVSWYQQTPGQGLQFLFEYFSETQRNKGNFPGRFSGRQFSNSRSEMNVSTLELGDSALYLCASRPGPQVNTEAFFGQGTRLTVV.

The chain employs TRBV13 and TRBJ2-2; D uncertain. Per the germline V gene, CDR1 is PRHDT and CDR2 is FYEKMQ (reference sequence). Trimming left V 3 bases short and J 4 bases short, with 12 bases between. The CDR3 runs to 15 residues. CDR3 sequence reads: CASSLEPSGTGELFF. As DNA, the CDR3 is TGTGCCAGCAGCTTGGAGCCTTCGGGCACCGGGGAGCTGTTTTTT.

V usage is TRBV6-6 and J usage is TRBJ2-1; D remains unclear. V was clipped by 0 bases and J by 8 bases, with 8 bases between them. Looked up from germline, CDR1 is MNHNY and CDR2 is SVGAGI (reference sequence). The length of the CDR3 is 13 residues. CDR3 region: CASSYSMGDEQFF. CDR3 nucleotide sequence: TGTGCCAGCAGTTACTCGATGGGTGATGAGCAGTTCTTC.

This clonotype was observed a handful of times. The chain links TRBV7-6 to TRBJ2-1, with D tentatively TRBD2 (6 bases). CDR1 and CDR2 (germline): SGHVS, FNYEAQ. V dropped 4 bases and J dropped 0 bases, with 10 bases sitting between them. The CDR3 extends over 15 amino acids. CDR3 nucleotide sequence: TGTGCCAGCAGCTCGGACGGGAGCTCCTACAATGAGCAGTTCTTC. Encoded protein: CASSSDGSSYNEQFF.

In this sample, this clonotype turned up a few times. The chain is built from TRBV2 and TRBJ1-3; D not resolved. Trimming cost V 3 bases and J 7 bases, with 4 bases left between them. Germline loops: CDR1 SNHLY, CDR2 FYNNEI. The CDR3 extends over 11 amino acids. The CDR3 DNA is TGTGCCAGCAGTGAGGCTAACACCATATATTTT. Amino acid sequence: CASSEANTIYF.

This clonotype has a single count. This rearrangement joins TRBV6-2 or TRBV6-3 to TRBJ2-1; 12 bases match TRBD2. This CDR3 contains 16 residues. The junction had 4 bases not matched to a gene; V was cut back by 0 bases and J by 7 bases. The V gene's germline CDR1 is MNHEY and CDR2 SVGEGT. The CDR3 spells CASSYSLAGGSNEQFF. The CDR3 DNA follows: TGTGCCAGCAGTTACTCGCTAGCGGGGGGGAGTAATGAGCAGTTCTTC.

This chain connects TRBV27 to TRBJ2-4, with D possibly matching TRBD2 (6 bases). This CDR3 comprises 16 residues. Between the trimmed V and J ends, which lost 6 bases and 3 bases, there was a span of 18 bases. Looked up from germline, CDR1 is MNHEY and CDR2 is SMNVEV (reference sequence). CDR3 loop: CASSRGWATYKNIQYF. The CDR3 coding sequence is TGTGCCAGCAGCCGGGGGTGGGCCACCTACAAAAACATTCAGTACTTC.

The CDR3 DNA follows: TGTGCCAGCAGCCGGTCCGGACAGCTATACACTGAAGCTTTCTTT. This encodes CASSRSGQLYTEAFF. This chain joins TRBV6-5 and TRBJ1-1; D possibly corresponds to TRBD1 (6 bases). Trimming removed 6 bases from V and 3 bases from J, with 17 bases in between. The CDR3 is 15 amino acids. In germline, CDR1 is MNHEY, CDR2 SVGAGI.

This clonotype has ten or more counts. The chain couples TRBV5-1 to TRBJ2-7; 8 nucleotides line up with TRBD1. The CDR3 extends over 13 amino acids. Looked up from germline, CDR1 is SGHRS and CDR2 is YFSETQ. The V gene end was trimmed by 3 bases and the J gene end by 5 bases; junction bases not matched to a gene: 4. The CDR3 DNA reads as TGCGCCAGCAGCTCAGGACAGGGCAACGAGCAGTACTTC. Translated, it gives CASSSGQGNEQYF.

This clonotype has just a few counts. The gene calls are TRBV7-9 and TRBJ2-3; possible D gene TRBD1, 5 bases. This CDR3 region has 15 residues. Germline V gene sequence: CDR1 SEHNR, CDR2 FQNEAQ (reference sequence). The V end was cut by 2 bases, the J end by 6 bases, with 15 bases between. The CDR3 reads CASSLHAGPSDTQYF. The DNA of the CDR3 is TGTGCCAGCAGCTTACATGCAGGGCCGAGTGATACGCAGTATTTT.

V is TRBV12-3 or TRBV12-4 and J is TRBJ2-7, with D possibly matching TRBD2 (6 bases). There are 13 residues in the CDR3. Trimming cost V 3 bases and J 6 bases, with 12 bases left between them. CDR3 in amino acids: CASSFRRGIEQYF. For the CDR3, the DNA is TGTGCCAGCAGTTTCCGACGCGGGATCGAGCAGTACTTC.

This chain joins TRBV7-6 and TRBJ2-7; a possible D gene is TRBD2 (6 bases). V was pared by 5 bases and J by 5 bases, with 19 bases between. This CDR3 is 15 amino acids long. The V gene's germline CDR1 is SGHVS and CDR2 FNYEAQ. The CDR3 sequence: CASSPRPGTANEQYF. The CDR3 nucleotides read TGTGCCAGCAGCCCACGACCAGGGACTGCGAACGAGCAGTACTTC.